This T cell receptor beta chain was identified in a study of CD8 T cells in ankylosing spondylitis. Broader study findings: The authors found the disease-linked clones to be CD8+ and relatively rare in peripheral blood. According to the report, clones linked to the disease were significantly enriched in matched synovial fluid samples taken from ankylosing spondylitis patients. Seemingly distinctive of ankylosing spondylitis blood was a TCR beta motif formed by eight highly homologous variants.

The TCR beta libraries were generated through quantitative 5'-RACE incorporating molecular barcodes. TCRdb used MiXCR to reprocess the 5' RACE reads, holding one entry per CDR3 protein. Of over 400,000 distinct CDR3 sequences listed, more than 25% are singletons. As for this clonotype: Its specificity is unknown.

Trimming removed 10 bases from V and 1 base from J, with 19 bases in between. Germline-derived CDR1 and CDR2 are LNHDA and SQIVND (reference sequence). The CDR3 covers 16 residues. The TCR originated in a male donor with ankylosing spondylitis. V usage is TRBV19 and J usage is TRBJ2-2; D is tentatively TRBD1 or TRBD2 (7 bases each). The sample taken for sequencing was blood, either unsorted or a sorted T cell fraction (not recorded which). The CDR3 spells CATRGVRTGNTGELFF. The DNA of the CDR3 is TGTGCCACCCGGGGGGTCAGGACAGGGAACACCGGGGAGCTGTTTTTT.